The source of this TCR beta chain is a study of T cell responses to AZD1222 COVID-19 vaccine. Findings and limits, study-wide: Baseline seropositivity occurred in only a handful of AZD1222 recipients. Spike was spanned by vaccine-associated CD4 TCRs, which were dominant at 160-218 and 743-854.

This clone was recorded a few times. The antigen is not known. TCRdb keeps only in-frame clones here, not all; method: immunoSEQ multiplex PCR. The sample includes around 90,000 clones, 88% seen only once; the top ten take about an eighth. The CDR3 consists of 12 residues. Trimming pared 5 bases from V and 7 bases from J, leaving 9 bases between. The source material was peripheral blood, sampled on day 0 of AZD1222 vaccination. The TCR originated in an adult in good health. The chain combines TRBV12-3 or TRBV12-4 with TRBJ1-5, with no clear D. CDR3 loop: CASSPQLQPQHF. The CDR3 bases are TGTGCCAGCAGTCCCCAATTACAGCCCCAGCATTTT.